This TCR beta chain is drawn from a study of T cell responses to AZD1222 COVID-19 vaccine. At the level of the study: Pooling of second doses given at about 4 or about 12 weeks was done.

The assay was immunoSEQ multiplex PCR, and TCRdb's table has in-frame clones only and misses some. The data contain roughly 140,000 clones, approximately 94% of them singletons. Study-wide points: Clonal diversity was possibly underestimated, and the donors were mostly white British, with more females. Among spike-specific TCRs, nearly half reportedly target unmutated variant regions. Only six individuals given AZD1222 were seropositive at baseline.

The ends were cut back, 4 bases at V and 3 bases at J, with 13 bases in the middle. The CDR3 loop spans 14 amino acids. The germline V gene encodes CDR1 SGHRS and CDR2 YFSETQ. Note on this clone: The antigen is not known.

V and J are TRBV5-1 and TRBJ1-1; D might be TRBD1 (5 bases). Sequenced material: peripheral blood, taken on day 0 of AZD1222 vaccination. The TCR was taken from an adult in good health. CDR3 in amino acids: CASSPLGGDTEAFF. For the CDR3, the DNA is TGCGCCAGCAGCCCACTCGGGGGGGACACTGAAGCTTTCTTT.